This entry features one TCR beta chain sequence. The antigen remains undetermined. The source of the sample is a study of OX40 agonist ivuxolimab in advanced cancers. Any history of autoimmune disease or systemic immunosuppression disqualified patients. Sequencing used immunoSEQ multiplex PCR; TCRdb keeps in-frame clones, though not all of them. The sample holds 50,000 or so clones, roughly 83% seen once. General study results and limits: Within 6 weeks, CD4+ and CD8+ blood T cells expanded clonally at 0.1 to 3.0 mg/kg. The study found that CD8+ T cells averaged more expanded clones than CD4+.

The starting material was CD4+ or CD8+ T cells sorted from blood, obtained in a trial of the OX40 agonist ivuxolimab. This receptor was obtained from an adult with an advanced solid tumor such as melanoma, head and neck, liver or kidney cancer.

The CDR3 DNA sequence: TGTGCCAGCAGTTATTCGGGGGATACTCAGCCCCAGCATTTT. Its protein is CASSYSGDTQPQHF. This sequence joins TRBV27 and TRBJ1-5; TRBD1 might be the D (5 bases). This CDR3 is built from 14 residues. Germline lookup yields CDR1 MNHEY and CDR2 SMNVEV (reference sequence). The germline V and J ends were trimmed by 4 bases and 6 bases, with 13 bases remaining between them.